The rows below give T cell receptor beta chains drawn from one sample of a study of tumor-infiltrating lymphocytes in primary liver carcinoma. TCRdb independently ran MiXCR on the multiplex PCR reads; one entry per CDR3 protein. The sample includes around 330,000 distinct CDR3 sequences, roughly two thirds of them seen just once. The sequenced sample was peripheral blood. The receptors here all came from a man in his forties with primary liver carcinoma and hepatitis B virus infection. Each CDR3 is given with its conserved first and last residue. The order of the fields is V gene, clone size, D gene, J gene, CDR3 DNA, CDR3 protein. A D gene is named only where the DNA matches it firmly. Clone size appears in some rows only: once, few, many, or a class for an expanded clone.

v_call: TRBV24-1; clone_size: once; d_call: NA; j_call: TRBJ2-5; cdr3_nt: TGTGCCACCACTGATTCCCTCAGCCAGTACTTC; cdr3_aa: CATTDSLSQYF
v_call: TRBV2; clone_size: NA; d_call: NA; j_call: TRBJ1-5; cdr3_nt: TGTGCCAGCAGTGAAAAAACAGGGAATAGCAATCAGCCCCAGCATTTT; cdr3_aa: CASSEKTGNSNQPQHF
v_call: TRBV5-1; clone_size: once; d_call: NA; j_call: TRBJ1-2; cdr3_nt: TGCGCCAGCAGCTTGGGAGGGAGACCTAACTATGGCTACACCTTC; cdr3_aa: CASSLGGRPNYGYTF
v_call: TRBV29-1; clone_size: many; d_call: TRBD1; j_call: TRBJ2-7; cdr3_nt: TGCAGGGTAGCCGGGACAGGGGACTCCGAGCAGTACTTC; cdr3_aa: CRVAGTGDSEQYF
v_call: TRBV11-2; clone_size: NA; d_call: NA; j_call: TRBJ2-1; cdr3_nt: TGTGCAAGCAGCTTAGCACATACCTACAATGAGCAGTTCTTC; cdr3_aa: CASSLAHTYNEQFF
v_call: TRBV12-3/TRBV12-4; clone_size: NA; d_call: TRBD2; j_call: TRBJ2-1; cdr3_nt: TGTGCCAGCAGAGACCCCTGGGCTGGCGGGAGAGATGAGCAGTTCTTC; cdr3_aa: CASRDPWAGGRDEQFF
v_call: TRBV28; clone_size: NA; d_call: NA; j_call: TRBJ1-2; cdr3_nt: TGTGCCAGCGGAAATTATGGAGCAACCGGGACATCCGATGGCTACACCTTC; cdr3_aa: CASGNYGATGTSDGYTF
v_call: TRBV4-1; clone_size: once; d_call: NA; j_call: TRBJ2-6; cdr3_nt: TGCGTCAGCAGCCAAGATCCCGCGACTGGGGCCAACGTCCTGACTTTC; cdr3_aa: CVSSQDPATGANVLTF
v_call: TRBV29-1; clone_size: many; d_call: NA; j_call: TRBJ2-7; cdr3_nt: TGCAGCGTTGAAGATGGGAGGCCAGGGGAGCAGTACTTC; cdr3_aa: CSVEDGRPGEQYF
v_call: TRBV6-1; clone_size: NA; d_call: NA; j_call: TRBJ2-2; cdr3_nt: TGCGCCATCGAGCCACTTAGGACCGTGGAGCTGTTTTTT; cdr3_aa: CAIEPLRTVELFF
v_call: TRBV20-1; clone_size: NA; d_call: NA; j_call: TRBJ2-1; cdr3_nt: TGCAGTGCCCCTGTCAGCGGCGAGGTTGAGGAGTTCTTC; cdr3_aa: CSAPVSGEVEEFF
v_call: TRBV7-9; clone_size: few; d_call: NA; j_call: TRBJ2-2; cdr3_nt: TGTGCCAGCAGCTTAGTTCGGACTCTGAACACCGGGGAGCTGTTTTTT; cdr3_aa: CASSLVRTLNTGELFF
v_call: TRBV6-5; clone_size: NA; d_call: NA; j_call: TRBJ2-7; cdr3_nt: TGTGACAGCAGTGAGTCTCGGAGTACCTACGAGCAGTACTTC; cdr3_aa: CDSSESRSTYEQYF
v_call: TRBV29-1; clone_size: NA; d_call: TRBD1; j_call: TRBJ2-7; cdr3_nt: TGCAACGCACAAGTTACAGGGGGCGAGGGCGAGCAGTACTTC; cdr3_aa: CNAQVTGGEGEQYF
v_call: TRBV19; clone_size: NA; d_call: TRBD1; j_call: TRBJ2-1; cdr3_nt: TGTGCCAGTAGGGGGGGAAGGACAGGGGGAGGCAATGAGCAGTTCTTC; cdr3_aa: CASRGGRTGGGNEQFF
v_call: TRBV11-1; clone_size: once; d_call: TRBD1; j_call: TRBJ1-6; cdr3_nt: TGTGCCAGCAGCATGGACAGGGACAATTCACCCCTCTACTTT; cdr3_aa: CASSMDRDNSPLYF
v_call: TRBV18; clone_size: NA; d_call: TRBD1; j_call: TRBJ1-2; cdr3_nt: TGTGCCAGTTCAGGGGGACCGATGGATGGCTACAACTTC; cdr3_aa: CASSGGPMDGYNF
v_call: TRBV12-3/TRBV12-4; clone_size: many; d_call: NA; j_call: TRBJ2-7; cdr3_nt: TGTGCCAGCAGACCTGGACAGAACGGGTACCACGAGCAGTACTTC; cdr3_aa: CASRPGQNGYHEQYF